Listed below are T cell receptor beta chains from one sample, sequenced in a study of CD8 T cells in Susac syndrome. TCRdb ran MiXCR on the immunoSEQ multiplex PCR reads and lists one entry per CDR3 protein. The profile shows tens of thousands of distinct CDR3 sequences, approximately 96% of them singletons. Sequencing used CD8+ T cells from PBMCs. The receptors stem from a human donor with Susac syndrome. The CDR3 runs from the conserved cysteine through the conserved F or W. D genes are given only for firm matches. Some rows mark clone size as missing; the rest say once, few, many or name a class of expanded clone.

>-|TRBJ2-5|TRBD1|TRBV30
CAWRTTGGWETQYF
TGTGCCTGGAGAACGACAGGGGGCTGGGAGACCCAGTACTTC
>-|TRBJ2-7|-|TRBV30
CAWSVLGSGIYEQYF
TGTGCCTGGAGTGTACTGGGTAGCGGAATTTACGAGCAGTACTTC
>-|TRBJ1-2|-|TRBV7-2
CASSSSLDRITYGYTF
TGTGCCAGCAGCTCGTCCTTGGATCGGATTACCTATGGCTACACCTTC
>-|TRBJ2-7|-|TRBV20-1
CSVRDLVLYEQYF
TGCAGTGTTAGAGATCTCGTCCTCTACGAGCAGTACTTC
>-|TRBJ2-3|TRBD2|TRBV4-1
CASSQPRAGGRDTQYF
TGCGCCAGCAGCCAACCTCGAGCGGGGGGTCGGGATACGCAGTATTTT
>-|TRBJ2-7|-|TRBV5-4
CASSLGTAGYEQYF
TGTGCCAGCAGCCTCGGGACGGCTGGCTACGAGCAGTACTTC
>-|TRBJ2-5|-|TRBV12-3/TRBV12-4
CASTLGLSQETQYF
TGTGCCAGCACCCTGGGACTGTCCCAAGAGACCCAGTACTTC
>-|TRBJ1-1|-|TRBV19
CASSWGTEAFF
TGTGCCAGTAGTTGGGGCACTGAAGCTTTCTTT
>-|TRBJ2-3|TRBD2|TRBV30
CAWSVIQRGESDTQYF
TGTGCCTGGAGTGTAATACAGCGGGGGGAATCAGATACGCAGTATTTT
>-|TRBJ2-5|-|TRBV29-1
CSVDMEGSWETQYF
TGCAGCGTTGACATGGAGGGGTCGTGGGAGACCCAGTACTTC
>-|TRBJ1-5|-|TRBV4-1
CASSQVNNQPQHF
TGCGCCAGCAGCCAAGTAAACAATCAGCCCCAGCATTTT
>-|TRBJ1-4|-|TRBV27
CASSFRGSFEKLFF
TGTGCCAGCAGTTTCCGGGGGAGCTTTGAAAAACTGTTTTTT
>-|TRBJ2-1|-|TRBV19
CATSGSSYNEQFF
TGTGCCACTTCAGGTAGCTCCTACAATGAGCAGTTCTTC
>-|TRBJ2-7|-|TRBV29-1
CSVGGESSYEQYF
TGCAGCGTTGGGGGTGAGAGCTCCTACGAGCAGTACTTC
>-|TRBJ1-3|-|TRBV20-1
CSARVGVRNTIYF
TGCAGTGCTAGAGTCGGGGTGCGAAACACCATATATTTT
>-|TRBJ2-5|-|TRBV7-9
CASGSGTIQETQYF
TGTGCCAGTGGGAGCGGCACCATCCAAGAGACCCAGTACTTC
>-|TRBJ1-2|-|TRBV20-1
CSARDWTNYGYTF
TGCAGTGCTAGAGATTGGACTAACTATGGCTACACCTTC
>-|TRBJ2-5|TRBD1|TRBV15
CATSGRQGDRETQYF
TGTGCCACCAGCGGGCGACAGGGGGACAGGGAGACCCAGTACTTC
>-|TRBJ2-1|-|TRBV19
CASSPVGNEQFF
TGTGCCAGTAGCCCGGTAGGTAATGAGCAGTTCTTC
>-|TRBJ1-5|-|TRBV15
CATSGQRNQPQHF
TGTGCCACCAGCGGGCAGCGCAATCAGCCCCAGCATTTT
>-|TRBJ1-2|TRBD1|TRBV30
CAWSVDPGTVYGYTF
TGTGCCTGGAGTGTAGACCCCGGGACAGTCTATGGCTACACCTTC
>-|TRBJ1-6|-|TRBV5-1
CASSLDRVNSPLHF
TGCGCCAGCAGCTTGGACAGGGTAAATTCACCCCTCCACTTT
>-|TRBJ2-2|TRBD2|TRBV24-1
CATTGGGNTGELFF
TGTGCCACGACTGGGGGGGGGAATACCGGGGAGCTGTTTTTT
>-|TRBJ1-4|-|TRBV30
CAWSRTGDEKLFF
TGTGCCTGGAGTAGGACGGGCGATGAAAAACTGTTTTTT
>-|TRBJ2-7|-|TRBV20-1
CSAFGRETAYEQYF
TGCAGTGCTTTCGGGAGAGAAACAGCCTACGAGCAGTACTTC
>-|TRBJ2-7|-|TRBV5-6
CASSLTARYEQYF
TGTGCCAGCAGCTTGACGGCCCGCTACGAGCAGTACTTC
>few|TRBJ2-5|-|TRBV5-1
CASSLGSSKETQYF
TGCGCCAGCAGCTTGGGCAGCTCTAAAGAGACCCAGTACTTC
>-|TRBJ2-3|TRBD2|TRBV7-2
CASSSLPSGFSTDTQYF
TGTGCCAGCAGCTCCCTACCTAGCGGCTTTAGCACAGATACGCAGTATTTT
>-|TRBJ2-7|TRBD1|TRBV5-6
CASSLVKGGAGYEQYF
TGTGCCAGCAGCTTGGTTAAAGGGGGCGCAGGATACGAGCAGTACTTC
>-|TRBJ1-5|TRBD1|TRBV2
CASEYSRQGARNQPQHF
TGTGCCAGCGAGTATTCCCGGCAGGGGGCACGCAATCAGCCCCAGCATTTT
>-|TRBJ2-2|-|TRBV29-1
CSVSKLAQGTGELFF
TGCAGCGTTTCCAAGTTGGCACAGGGCACCGGGGAGCTGTTTTTT
>-|TRBJ1-2|TRBD1|TRBV5-6
CASSSGTAYGYTF
TGTGCCAGCAGCTCCGGGACAGCATATGGCTACACCTTC
>-|TRBJ2-3|-|TRBV29-1
CSVGGLLHTDTQYF
TGCAGCGTTGGGGGCCTACTCCATACAGATACGCAGTATTTT
>-|TRBJ2-1|-|TRBV18
CASSLPGQLYNEQFF
TGTGCCAGCTCACTTCCCGGACAACTCTACAATGAGCAGTTCTTC
>-|TRBJ1-1|TRBD1|TRBV11-2
CASSLGTGGNTEAFF
TGTGCCAGCAGCTTAGGGACAGGGGGGAACACTGAAGCTTTCTTT
>-|TRBJ1-5|-|TRBV27
CASSPPGQPQHF
TGTGCCAGCAGTCCCCCGGGTCAGCCCCAGCATTTT
>once|TRBJ2-7|-|TRBV2
CASSEGSGPTYEQYF
TGTGCCAGCAGTGAGGGGTCAGGGCCTACCTACGAGCAGTACTTC
>-|TRBJ1-5|-|TRBV15
CATSPGGTRGSNQPQHF
TGTGCCACCAGCCCCGGAGGGACAAGGGGTAGCAATCAGCCCCAGCATTTT
>-|TRBJ1-2|-|TRBV29-1
CSVRGANYGYTF
TGCAGCGTTAGAGGGGCTAACTATGGCTACACCTTC
>-|TRBJ2-2|-|TRBV20-1
CSALTGNTGELFF
TGCAGTGCTCTTACAGGAAACACCGGGGAGCTGTTTTTT
>-|TRBJ2-3|TRBD2|TRBV12-3/TRBV12-4
CASSSKTSSDTQYF
TGTGCCAGCAGTTCCAAGACTAGCTCTGATACGCAGTATTTT
>-|TRBJ2-1|-|TRBV9
CASSVAGRGPDSDEQFF
TGTGCCAGCAGCGTAGCTGGGCGGGGACCCGATTCGGATGAGCAGTTCTTC
>-|TRBJ2-1|-|TRBV20-1
CSAEQGVAYNEQFF
TGCAGTGCTGAACAGGGAGTGGCTTACAATGAGCAGTTCTTC
>-|TRBJ2-1|-|TRBV20-1
CSARDSSAALRNEQFF
TGCAGTGCTAGAGATAGTTCAGCCGCACTCAGAAATGAGCAGTTCTTC
>-|TRBJ2-7|-|TRBV20-1
CSARDRREQYF
TGCAGTGCTAGAGACCGGCGTGAGCAGTACTTC
>-|TRBJ1-3|TRBD1|TRBV4-2
CASSPRRQGATGNTIYF
TGTGCCAGCAGCCCGCGGCGCCAGGGGGCAACTGGAAACACCATATATTTT
>-|TRBJ2-7|TRBD2|TRBV3-1
CASSLLAGDAYEQYF
TGTGCCAGCAGCCTCCTAGCGGGGGATGCCTACGAGCAGTACTTC
>-|TRBJ1-2|TRBD1|TRBV29-1
CSGTGAAVGYTF
TGCAGCGGGACAGGGGCCGCCGTTGGCTACACCTTC
>medium-sized|TRBJ2-5|TRBD1|TRBV12-3/TRBV12-4
CASSFIGTGEETQYF
TGTGCCAGCAGTTTCATCGGGACAGGGGAAGAGACCCAGTACTTC